The sequence of this T cell receptor (beta chain) was determined in a study of T cells in localized non-small cell lung cancer. With respect to this clone: Its specificity is unknown.

V gave up 3 bases and J gave up 0 bases; unmatched junction bases: 1. Germline loops: CDR1 SGHRS, CDR2 YFSETQ. This CDR3 has 14 amino acids. The data were produced by immunoSEQ multiplex PCR, yet TCRdb's version contains in-frame clones alone and is incomplete. Of 45,000 to 50,000 clones detected, 85% to 90% appear once; the ten largest clones hold 2.5%. Overall study results and limits: Sequencing was restricted to one tumor region; therefore, heterogeneity remains possible. Higher blood T cell density tracked longer overall survival. Clonality of T cells reached its maximum in uninvolved adjacent lung, surpassing tumor. The appearance of a median 57 of the top 100 tumor clones was seen in adjacent lung.

This sequence originates from a man between 40 and 70 years old with stage II lung adenocarcinoma. The chain has TRBV5-1 and TRBJ1-2, with 8 nucleotides matching TRBD1. Sequencing used PBMCs, obtained before any cancer treatment. The DNA for the CDR3 is TGCGCCAGCAGCTGGGACAGGTCTAACTATGGCTACACCTTC. This sequence encodes CASSWDRSNYGYTF. Together with reference TRBV5-1 and TRBJ1-2, the CDR3 gives the full variable domain: KAGVTQTPRYLIKTRGQQVTLSCSPISGHRSVSWYQQTPGQGLQFLFEYFSETQRNKGNFPGRFSGRQFSNSRSEMNVSTLELGDSALYLCASSWDRSNYGYTFGSGTRLTVV.